This T cell receptor (beta chain) was sequenced for a study of blood T cell repertoires in COVID-19 (dated by TCRdb to about 2020). Broadly, across the study: The collaborator samples originated in the United States, Italy and Spain and spanned the acute and convalescent phases of COVID-19. The material from the prospective study consisted of cDNA or gDNA derived from T cells, B-cell-depleted T cells, or PBMCs. Subjects who had been exposed to COVID-19, were actively infected with it, or had recovered from it provided the deeply sampled blood TCRbeta repertoires that made up the dataset. The repertoires were released in a freely available public database meant as a resource for research on the immune response to SARS-CoV-2. Samples came from the ongoing ImmuneRACE study (first 160 participants) plus 1,254 subjects from 6 global collaborators. The sample metadata nearly always contained a de-identified subject ID, COVID-19 status, age in years and sex. Where available, HLA class I and class II types were taken from metadata supplied by the sample provider and were not determined by assay-based typing. What the authors observed across the whole study: The quantity of clinical and demographic metadata differed by source and by participant and was supplied without curation.

Remarks on this clone: There is no known antigen for this receptor. No base quality information exists; no much larger clone differs at one position.

Another Seattle source contributed samples from volunteer blood donors who had recovered from COVID-19. Whole blood was collected in K2EDTA tubes by collaborating institutions according to the institutions' own protocols. For TCRbeta analysis, collaborator samples were shipped as frozen whole blood, as isolated PBMCs, or as DNA extracted from either sample type. TCRbeta CDR3 regions were amplified from genomic DNA by means of the immunoSEQ Assay, a bias-controlled multiplex PCR. In the original analysis: Within the assay, amplification of reference gene primers was used to estimate how many nucleated cells each sample contained. Sequence reads were collapsed and filtered to measure the absolute abundance of every unique TCRbeta CDR3 rearrangement. For each sample, productive Simpson clonality was calculated as the square root of Simpson's diversity index across productive rearrangements. TCRdb took over this immuneACCESS table, retaining in-frame rearrangements with V and J assigned. Such tables are incomplete; in checked studies, under half of the missing clones stem from an unresolved V gene, and the remainder is unexplained. D and trimming were read from the DNA, whereas the V and J calls and clone size are those reported in that table. For this sample there are about 230,000 clones; 84% appear just once. 2% to 2.5% of the sample is taken by the ten largest.

Measured from the cysteine to the phenylalanine, the CDR3 is 11 residues long. The retained sequence is limited to the CDR3, 33 bases, with the frame set at the first base. Taken from the germline V gene (reference sequence), the CDR1 and CDR2 loops are DFQATT and SNEGSKA. Germline trimming amounts to 6 bases on V and 3 bases on J, with 1 as the count of junction bases outside the gene matches. The TCR sequence derives from a man aged 40-50 years who had recovered from COVID-19. Sample: peripheral blood. Rearrangement joined TRBV20-1 to TRBJ2-7; TRBD2 matches 8 bases in the middle. In nucleotide form, the sequence is TGCAGTGCCGGGACTAGCTACGAGCAGTACTTC. This codes for CSAGTSYEQYF.